A single sample gave rise to the 13 T cell receptor beta chains below, sequenced in a study of CD8+ T cells in alopecia areata. RNA, once extracted, was reverse transcribed into cDNA for use as the sequencing template. TCRdb's table, derived via immunoSEQ multiplex PCR, lists solely in-frame clones and lacks some. The data contain 120,000 or so clones, 45% to 65% of them singletons. The material was CD4+ T cells sorted from blood, obtained at week 0. The receptor set was obtained from a human donor with alopecia areata.

This clone has just a few counts. J is TRBJ2-3 and V is TRBV11-1; no definite D call. The ends were cut back, 4 bases at V and 6 bases at J, with 5 bases in the middle. The CDR3 spans 11 residues. Per the germline V gene, CDR1 is SGHAT and CDR2 is FQDESV (reference sequence). The CDR3 region has the DNA TGTGCCAGCAGCTCTCGGGATACGCAGTATTTT. It translates to CASSSRDTQYF.

V is TRBV7-3 and J is TRBJ2-3; TRBD2 matches 10 bases. Looked up from germline, CDR1 is SGHTA and CDR2 is FQGTGA. J was trimmed by 0 bases and V by 0 bases; bases with no gene match: 6. The length of the CDR3 is 18 residues. CDR3 in amino acids: CASSLTLLAGASTDTQYF. The CDR3 coding sequence is TGTGCCAGCAGCTTAACCCTCCTAGCGGGAGCGAGCACAGATACGCAGTATTTT.

The J gene is TRBJ1-1, the V gene TRBV10-3, with unresolved D. There are 14 residues in the CDR3. CDR1 is ENHRY and CDR2 is SYGVKD in the germline V gene. Trimming removed 7 bases from V and 3 bases from J, with 15 bases in between. The CDR3 bases are TGTGCCATCACTCGGTGGGAGGCGGACACTGAAGCTTTCTTT. This codes for CAITRWEADTEAFF.

The V and J genes are TRBV2 and TRBJ2-5; unclear D gene. Germline CDR1 is SNHLY and CDR2 is FYNNEI. This CDR3 has 10 amino acids. V was clipped by 6 bases and J by 5 bases, with 4 bases between them. The CDR3: CASRGETQYF. CDR3 DNA sequence: TGTGCCAGCAGAGGGGAGACCCAGTACTTC.

This clone was seen more than once but under ten times. This chain connects TRBV4-1 to TRBJ1-2, with 9 bases lining up with TRBD1. Germline V gives CDR1 MGHRA, CDR2 YSYEKL. The CDR3 totals 18 residues. Trimming at V came to 0 bases and at J to 6 bases, leaving 14 bases not matched to a gene. The CDR3 sequence is CASSQELLRDRAGDGYTF. In nucleotides, the CDR3 is TGCGCCAGCAGCCAAGAACTCCTCCGGGACAGGGCTGGAGATGGCTACACCTTC.

The DNA of the CDR3 is TGTGCCAGTAGTAGCGGGCCGGGACATCCTGCCCCTAATAGCAATCAGCCCCAGCATTTT. Its protein is CASSSGPGHPAPNSNQPQHF. The chain uses TRBV19 and TRBJ1-5; D is possibly TRBD1 (6 bases). The CDR3 is made up of 20 amino acids. Per the germline V gene, CDR1 is LNHDA and CDR2 is SQIVND (reference sequence). V was pared by 4 bases and J by 0 bases, with 25 bases between.

The chain uses TRBV6-1 and TRBJ2-5, with TRBD2 matching 7 bases. The junction had 11 bases not matched to a gene; V was cut back by 4 bases and J by 3 bases. The germline CDR1 and CDR2 sequences are MNHNS and SASEGT. The CDR3 spans 16 residues. The CDR3 spells CASSVPIRGGEETQYF. DNA for the CDR3: TGTGCCAGCAGTGTCCCAATACGTGGGGGGGAAGAGACCCAGTACTTC.

This sequence joins TRBV7-2 and TRBJ2-3; no definite D call. The CDR3 is made up of 12 amino acids. V dropped 0 bases and J dropped 4 bases, with 2 bases sitting between them. Germline values: CDR1 SGHTA, CDR2 FQGNSA. The DNA for the CDR3 is TGTGCCAGCAGCTTAGCCCCAGATACGCAGTATTTT. This gives the protein CASSLAPDTQYF. Using reference TRBV7-2 and TRBJ2-3 for the parts outside the CDR3, the full variable domain is GAGVSQSPSNKVTEKGKDVELRCDPISGHTALYWYRQSLGQGLEFLIYFQGNSAPDKSGLPSDRFSAERTGGSVSTLTIQRTQQEDSAVYLCASSLAPDTQYFGPGTRLTVL.

V is TRBV7-9 and J is TRBJ2-1; a possible D gene is TRBD1 (6 bases). The germline V gene has CDR1 SEHNR and CDR2 FQNEAQ (reference sequence). This CDR3 has 15 residues. V was cut by 5 bases and J by 5 bases, with 16 bases left in between. The CDR3, as DNA: TGTGCCAGCAGCCTATCGACAGGAAGAAACAATGAGCAGTTCTTC. Its translation: CASSLSTGRNNEQFF.

The chain carries TRBV9 and TRBJ2-2; the match to TRBD2 covers 10 bases. The V gene end was trimmed by 5 bases and the J gene end by 3 bases; junction bases not matched to a gene: 7. There are 16 residues in the CDR3. The germline V gene has CDR1 SGDLS and CDR2 YYNGEE. CDR3 DNA sequence: TGTGCCAGCAGGGACCTAGCGGGGGAGGACACCGGGGAGCTGTTTTTT. Translation gives CASRDLAGEDTGELFF.

The V gene is TRBV18, the J gene TRBJ1-1; D gene unclear. The CDR3 loop spans 12 amino acids. The germline V gene has CDR1 KGHSH and CDR2 LQKENI. V was trimmed by 5 bases and J by 1 base, leaving 5 bases between them. The CDR3 loop reads CASSEQNTEAFF. CDR3 bases: TGTGCCAGCTCAGAACAGAACACTGAAGCTTTCTTT.

This clone was recorded only once. The chain is built from TRBV9 and TRBJ2-7; D not certain. V dropped 0 bases and J dropped 2 bases, with 12 bases sitting between them. Germline CDR1 is SGDLS and CDR2 is YYNGEE. The CDR3 spans 15 residues. CDR3 DNA: TGTGCCAGCAGCGTAGCGGGCACAGAGGCCTACGAGCAGTACTTC. Protein: CASSVAGTEAYEQYF.

V is TRBV28 and J is TRBJ2-7; possible D gene TRBD1, 5 bases. The V gene's germline CDR1 is MDHEN and CDR2 SYDVKM. CDR3 size: 13 residues. Trimming took off 2 bases at V and 1 base at J, with 6 bases between the two ends. The CDR3 DNA is TGTGCCAGCAGTTTACAGGGTTCCTACGAGCAGTACTTC. Its protein is CASSLQGSYEQYF. Full variable domain (missing parts from reference TRBV28 and TRBJ2-7): DVKVTQSSRYLVKRTGEKVFLECVQDMDHENMFWYRQDPGLGLRLIYFSYDVKMKEKGDIPEGYSVSREKKERFSLILESASTNQTSMYLCASSLQGSYEQYFGPGTRLTVT.